This T cell receptor beta chain was sequenced during a study of T cell responses to AZD1222 COVID-19 vaccine. Background on the study: Researchers grouped second doses given at about 4 or about 12 weeks into one pool.

The CDR3 extends over 15 amino acids. CDR1 is MNHEY and CDR2 is SMNVEV in the germline V gene (reference sequence). Trimming cost V 2 bases and J 3 bases, with 11 bases left between them. This clone has just one count. Its antigen remains unknown. The study's findings and limits: Most donors were white British, females outnumbered males, and clonal diversity was possibly underestimated. Among those given AZD1222, only six or seven were seropositive at baseline. Increases in Spike-specific TCR breadth and depth were seen after two AZD1222 doses.

Some clones are missing from TCRdb's copy, which holds only in-frame ones; the method was immunoSEQ multiplex PCR. The sample lists 130,000 or so clones, 80% to 95% occurring once. The source of this sequence is an adult in good health. V gene TRBV27 combines with J gene TRBJ2-1, with D perhaps matching TRBD1 (5 bases). The source was peripheral blood, collected on day 0 of AZD1222 vaccination. The CDR3 DNA reads TGTGCCAGCAGTTTAGGGCAGGGAATCTACAATGAGCAGTTCTTC. It codes for CASSLGQGIYNEQFF.